Each of the 28 T cell receptor beta chains below was sequenced from the same sample in a study of cytomegalovirus exposure and HLA in healthy donors. The PCR made use of 60 Vbeta and 13 Jbeta primers. This table comes from immunoSEQ multiplex PCR, and its TCRdb copy is limited to in-frame clones, with some not included. The data show over 150,000 clones, roughly four fifths seen once. The material sequenced was PBMCs. These receptors were obtained from a girl between 2 and 10 years old in good health and CMV-seropositive.

The genes are TRBV6-1 and TRBJ2-7, with TRBD2 matching 12 bases. CDR3 length equals 15 residues. Losses at the gene ends were 6 bases for V and 4 bases for J; bases not matched to a gene: 7. Germline CDR1 reads MNHNS; CDR2 reads SASEGT. DNA for the CDR3: TGTGCCAGCAGGAAAGGGACTAGCGGGCTTTACGAGCAGTACTTC. The encoded protein is CASRKGTSGLYEQYF.

The rearrangement uses TRBV7-8 and TRBJ1-5, with a weak D call TRBD1 (6 bases). Germline loops: CDR1 SGHVS, CDR2 FQNEAQ. The V end was cut by 5 bases, the J end by 3 bases, with 20 bases between. The CDR3 runs to 17 residues. CDR3 coding DNA: TGTGCCAGCAGCGCGCGGCCGGGCAGGGGCCCCAATCAGCCCCAGCATTTT. Translated, it gives CASSARPGRGPNQPQHF.

The J gene is TRBJ2-3, the V gene TRBV15; 7 nucleotides align to TRBD2. The CDR3 is 17 amino acids. CDR1 and CDR2 (germline): LNHNV, YYDKDF (reference sequence). V dropped 1 base and J dropped 1; count of bases not matched to a gene: 8. The CDR3 DNA reads TGTGCCACCAGCAGAGTTAGACTAGCAACTGGCACAGATACGCAGTATTTT. Translation: CATSRVRLATGTDTQYF.

The chain uses TRBV4-2 and TRBJ2-7; D not certain. This CDR3 is built from 15 residues. Per the germline V gene, CDR1 is LGHNA and CDR2 is YNFKEQ. Deletions cut 4 bases from V and 3 bases from J, with 16 bases between. The CDR3 region is CASSRQSSPLYEQYF. The DNA for the CDR3 is TGTGCCAGCAGCCGTCAGAGTAGCCCCCTCTACGAGCAGTACTTC.

The V gene is TRBV28, the J gene TRBJ1-1; TRBD1 aligns across 7 bases. V lost 7 bases, J lost 3 bases, and 8 bases stayed unmatched. Germline CDR1 MDHEN, CDR2 SYDVKM. This CDR3 has 14 amino acids. Here the CDR3 DNA reads TGTGCCAGCACCATTTTAGACAGGGACACTGAAGCTTTCTTT. Its protein product is CASTILDRDTEAFF.

The chain couples TRBV4-1 to TRBJ2-3; 9 bases align to TRBD1. V lost 4 bases to trimming and J lost 8 bases; unmatched junction nucleotides: 1. The CDR3 totals 12 residues. CDR1 MGHRA and CDR2 YSYEKL come from the germline V gene. The DNA of the CDR3 is TGCGCCAGCAGCCCGACAGGGGGTACGCAGTATTTT. Protein sequence: CASSPTGGTQYF.

The chain carries TRBV18 and TRBJ1-2, with TRBD1 matching 7 bases. V dropped 2 bases and J dropped 0; count of bases not matched to a gene: 3. The CDR3 is 15 residues long. Germline assignment: CDR1 KGHSH and CDR2 LQKENI. This CDR3 reads CASSPTGQTNYGYTF. In DNA, the CDR3 is TGTGCCAGCTCACCAACGGGACAGACTAACTATGGCTACACCTTC.

V gene TRBV19 combines with J gene TRBJ2-1; D is uncertain. Trimming removed 4 bases from V and 5 bases from J, with 3 bases in between. Germline CDR1 and CDR2: LNHDA and SQIVND (reference sequence). The CDR3 extends over 11 amino acids. The CDR3 reads CASSTNNEQFF. CDR3 in DNA: TGTGCCAGTAGTACAAACAATGAGCAGTTCTTC. Using reference TRBV19 and TRBJ2-1 for the parts outside the CDR3, the full variable domain is DGGITQSPKYLFRKEGQNVTLSCEQNLNHDAMYWYRQDPGQGLRLIYYSQIVNDFQKGDIAEGYSVSREKKESFPLTVTSAQKNPTAFYLCASSTNNEQFFGPGTRLTVL.

The chain has TRBV2 and TRBJ2-7; D unresolved. Trimming cost V 1 base and J 6 bases, with 13 bases left between them. Germline CDR1 is SNHLY and CDR2 is FYNNEI. This CDR3 is built from 14 residues. This CDR3 reads CASSEEAAPREQYF. DNA of the CDR3: TGTGCCAGCAGTGAAGAGGCGGCCCCCCGCGAGCAGTACTTC.

The CDR3 sequence is CASTARDSSTDTQYF. The CDR3 bases are TGCGCCAGCACAGCGCGGGACAGTAGCACAGATACGCAGTATTTT. The chain recombines TRBV5-1 with TRBJ2-3; a weak D match, TRBD1 (7 bases). V was shortened by 6 bases and J by 0 bases, with 14 bases between the two germline ends. Germline CDR1 and CDR2: SGHRS and YFSETQ. This CDR3 has 15 amino acids. The entire variable domain, with the rest obtained from reference TRBV5-1 and TRBJ2-3, is as follows: KAGVTQTPRYLIKTRGQQVTLSCSPISGHRSVSWYQQTPGQGLQFLFEYFSETQRNKGNFPGRFSGRQFSNSRSEMNVSTLELGDSALYLCASTARDSSTDTQYFGPGTRLTVL.

The table lists this clone with a few counts. This sequence joins TRBV6-1 and TRBJ1-3; 9 bases match TRBD1. The CDR3 extends over 16 amino acids. The germline gives CDR1 MNHNS, CDR2 SASEGT. Germline trimming cut 4 bases from V and 13 bases from J; bases unmatched to any gene: 17. CDR3 amino acids: CASSATKGTGSAWIYF. Written as DNA, the CDR3 is TGTGCCAGCAGTGCCACAAAGGGGACAGGGAGCGCTTGGATATATTTT.

This rearrangement joins TRBV4-1 to TRBJ2-1; TRBD2 matches at 7 bases. From germline, CDR1 is MGHRA and CDR2 YSYEKL. After removal of 4 bases from V and 7 bases from J, the junction contained 7 bases not matched to a gene. The CDR3 is 14 amino acids. The CDR3 DNA is TGCGCCAGCAGCCTGAGGGAGGGCCCTAATGAGCAGTTCTTC. Protein: CASSLREGPNEQFF.

The chain couples TRBV5-1 to TRBJ1-2; 8 positions agree with TRBD1. Germline CDR1 and CDR2: SGHRS and YFSETQ. The CDR3 loop spans 14 amino acids. V shed 0 bases, J shed 7 bases, and the junction held 5 bases outside the gene matches. The CDR3: CASSLVDRGGGYTF. The DNA of the CDR3 is TGCGCCAGCAGCTTGGTAGACAGGGGCGGTGGCTACACCTTC. Full variable domain (outside the CDR3, taken from reference TRBV5-1 and TRBJ1-2): KAGVTQTPRYLIKTRGQQVTLSCSPISGHRSVSWYQQTPGQGLQFLFEYFSETQRNKGNFPGRFSGRQFSNSRSEMNVSTLELGDSALYLCASSLVDRGGGYTFGSGTRLTVV.

J is TRBJ2-3 and V is TRBV4-1; 8 bases align to TRBD2. Per the germline V gene, CDR1 is MGHRA and CDR2 is YSYEKL. The CDR3 runs 16 residues. The J segment lost 3 bases and the V segment lost 0 bases, leaving 5 bases of the junction unmatched. The CDR3 loop reads CASSQETSVITDTQYF. The CDR3 DNA is TGCGCCAGCAGCCAAGAGACTAGCGTTATTACAGATACGCAGTATTTT.

The chain joins TRBV25-1 to TRBJ2-5, with TRBD1 matching over 8 bases. V dropped 4 bases and J dropped 5; count of bases not matched to a gene: 12. The length of the CDR3 is 16 residues. From germline, CDR1 is MGHDK and CDR2 SYGVNS. The CDR3 DNA follows: TGTGCCAGCAGTGTCGTCAGTCAGGGGGCGGCGGAGACCCAGTACTTC. Translation gives CASSVVSQGAAETQYF.

The J gene is TRBJ2-7, the V gene TRBV29-1; 9 nucleotides line up with TRBD2. CDR3 length equals 16 residues. Germline V CDR1 and CDR2: SQVTM, ANQGSEA. After removal of 1 base from V and 3 bases from J, the junction contained 10 bases not matched to a gene. CDR3 nucleotides: TGCAGCGTTGAAGGGGTTAGCGGGAGACCCAACTACGAGCAGTACTTC. It specifies CSVEGVSGRPNYEQYF.

This chain links TRBV5-6 with TRBJ2-5; the match to TRBD2 covers 7 bases. The CDR3 totals 13 residues. Germline V CDR1 and CDR2: SGHDT, YYEEEE. Trimming took 4 bases from V and 4 from J; bases not matched to a gene: 4. CDR3 residues: CASSPPGGETQYF. CDR3 DNA: TGTGCCAGCAGCCCCCCGGGGGGAGAGACCCAGTACTTC.

The chain joins TRBV30 to TRBJ2-5; D not resolved. Trimming took 4 bases from V and 1 from J, leaving 16 bases between them. This CDR3 is built from 15 residues. Per the germline V gene, CDR1 is GTSNPN and CDR2 is SVGIG (reference sequence). CDR3 loop: CAWTLVNEVQETQYF. The CDR3 DNA reads as TGTGCCTGGACCCTAGTTAACGAGGTCCAAGAGACCCAGTACTTC.

This chain joins TRBV28 and TRBJ1-1; D perhaps matches TRBD1 (6 bases). V lost 6 bases and J lost 10, with 15 bases in between. This CDR3 spans 12 amino acids. In germline, CDR1 is MDHEN, CDR2 SYDVKM. CDR3 amino acids: CASRYGQRGAFF. The CDR3 coding sequence is TGTGCCAGCAGGTATGGACAGCGCGGAGCTTTCTTT.

CDR3 residues: CASSQETGVNEKLFF. Written as DNA, the CDR3 is TGCGCCAGCAGCCAAGAAACAGGGGTTAATGAAAAACTGTTTTTT. The rearrangement joins TRBV4-1 to TRBJ1-4; 7 bases fit TRBD1. This CDR3 spans 15 amino acids. With 0 bases clipped from V and 4 bases from J, the junction kept 2 bases outside the gene matches. The germline V gene encodes CDR1 MGHRA and CDR2 YSYEKL.

This chain connects TRBV5-1 to TRBJ2-5, with 13 bases fitting TRBD2. After removal of 0 bases from V and 5 bases from J, the junction contained 16 bases not matched to a gene. The CDR3 runs 20 residues. Germline CDR1 SGHRS, CDR2 YFSETQ. The chain's CDR3 is CASSLEGPPRTSGSIETQYF. Written as DNA, the CDR3 is TGCGCCAGCAGCTTGGAGGGGCCCCCCAGGACTAGCGGGAGTATTGAGACCCAGTACTTC.

The chain carries TRBV11-3 and TRBJ2-1; D is unresolved. V was clipped by 4 bases and J by 9 bases, with 19 bases between them. The CDR3 runs to 15 residues. Germline CDR1 reads SGHNT; CDR2 reads YENEEA. Here the CDR3 reads CASSSVRYSAGEQFF. The CDR3 nucleotides are TGTGCCAGCAGCTCGGTGCGCTATAGTGCCGGTGAGCAGTTCTTC. The entire variable domain, with the rest obtained from reference TRBV11-3 and TRBJ2-1, is as follows: EAGVVQSPRYKIIEKKQPVAFWCNPISGHNTLYWYLQNLGQGPELLIRYENEEAVDDSQLPKDRFSAERLKGVDSTLKIQPAELGDSAVYLCASSSVRYSAGEQFFGPGTRLTVL.

The V gene is TRBV28, the J gene TRBJ2-7; tentatively, D is TRBD2 (5 bases). The length of the CDR3 is 12 residues. Germline-derived CDR1 and CDR2 are MDHEN and SYDVKM. V was clipped by 8 bases and J by 2 bases, with 10 bases between them. Here the CDR3 reads CASGLLPYEQYF. In DNA form, the CDR3 reads TGTGCCAGCGGACTCCTACCCTACGAGCAGTACTTC. The full variable domain, in which reference TRBV28 and TRBJ2-7 provide the parts outside the CDR3, is DVKVTQSSRYLVKRTGEKVFLECVQDMDHENMFWYRQDPGLGLRLIYFSYDVKMKEKGDIPEGYSVSREKKERFSLILESASTNQTSMYLCASGLLPYEQYFGPGTRLTVT.

The chain recombines TRBV30 with TRBJ2-3; perhaps TRBD1 as D (6 bases). There are 11 residues in the CDR3. The germline V and J ends were trimmed by 7 bases and 5 bases, with 10 bases remaining between them. Looked up from germline, CDR1 is GTSNPN and CDR2 is SVGIG (reference sequence). The CDR3 spells CAYRVVDTQYF. The CDR3 nucleotides read TGTGCCTACAGGGTTGTAGATACGCAGTATTTT. Full variable domain (outside the CDR3, taken from reference TRBV30 and TRBJ2-3): SQTIHQWPATLVQPVGSPLSLECTVEGTSNPNLYWYRQAAGRGLQLLFYSVGIGQISSEVPQNLSASRPQDRQFILSSKKLLLSDSGFYLCAYRVVDTQYFGPGTRLTVL.

This chain uses TRBV5-1 with TRBJ1-5; possibly TRBD1 for D (5 bases). The CDR3 has 15 residues. V shed 0 bases and J shed 4 bases, with 11 bases lying between them. From germline, CDR1 is SGHRS and CDR2 YFSETQ. CDR3 nucleotide sequence: TGCGCCAGCAGCTTGGGGGGGGGAAGTAATCAGCCCCAGCATTTT. Translation gives CASSLGGGSNQPQHF.

The J gene is TRBJ2-7, the V gene TRBV9; the D gene is possibly TRBD2 (6 bases). Germline assignment: CDR1 SGDLS and CDR2 YYNGEE. Trimming took off 3 bases at V and 2 bases at J, with 12 bases between the two ends. The CDR3 loop spans 14 amino acids. CDR3: CASSAGLHPYEQYF. The DNA for the CDR3 is TGTGCCAGCAGCGCGGGACTCCACCCCTACGAGCAGTACTTC.

The V call is TRBV7-3, the J call TRBJ2-2, with D uncertain. Trimming pared 1 base from V and 1 base from J, leaving 10 bases between. Per germline, CDR1 SGHTA and CDR2 FQGTGA. The CDR3 contains 16 residues. CDR3: CASSLSATLNTGELFF. In DNA form, the CDR3 reads TGTGCCAGCAGCTTAAGCGCAACCTTGAACACCGGGGAGCTGTTTTTT.

The V gene is TRBV9, the J gene TRBJ2-7; TRBD2 matches at 16 bases. Germline V gives CDR1 SGDLS, CDR2 YYNGEE. The CDR3 has 15 residues. With V trimmed by 3 bases and J by 6 bases, 3 bases remained unmatched. The CDR3 DNA reads TGTGCCAGCAGCGCCGGGACTAGCGGGAGGGCCGAGCAGTACTTC. Translated, it gives CASSAGTSGRAEQYF.